Listed here is a single T cell receptor beta chain. The CDR3 totals 20 residues. The germline CDR1 and CDR2 sequences are GTSNPN and SVGIG (reference sequence). Trimming pared 1 base from V and 0 bases from J, leaving 22 bases between. The data derive from a study of blood T cell repertoires in COVID-19. Study-level information: Some COVID-19 samples were acute and others convalescent; all came from the United States, Italy and Spain.

Per the study methods: For nucleated cells, counts were estimated from reference gene primer amplification. Measured with immunoSEQ multiplex PCR; TCRdb has only the in-frame clones, and not every one. The V and J calls and the clone size are those of that table, but D and trimming were determined from the DNA. The table lists approximately 92,000 clones, approximately 81% of them singletons. The chain combines TRBV30 with TRBJ2-6, with D perhaps TRBD2 (5 bases). Source material: peripheral blood. This clonotype originated in a man in his sixties with acute or convalescent COVID-19. The CDR3 sequence: CAWSDPRRGLGRSGANVLTF. The CDR3 DNA reads TGTGCCTGGAGTGACCCTCGGAGAGGGCTCGGTCGCTCTGGGGCCAACGTCCTGACTTTC.